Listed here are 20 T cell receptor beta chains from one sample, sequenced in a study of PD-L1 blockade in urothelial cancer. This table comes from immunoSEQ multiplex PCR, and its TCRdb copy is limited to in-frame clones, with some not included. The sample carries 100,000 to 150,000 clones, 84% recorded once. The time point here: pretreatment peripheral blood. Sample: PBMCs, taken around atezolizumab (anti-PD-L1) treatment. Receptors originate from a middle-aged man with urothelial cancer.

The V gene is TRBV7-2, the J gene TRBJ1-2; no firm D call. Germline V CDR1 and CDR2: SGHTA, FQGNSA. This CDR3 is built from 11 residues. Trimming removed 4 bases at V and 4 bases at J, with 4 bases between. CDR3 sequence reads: CASSSLYGYTF. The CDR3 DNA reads TGTGCCAGCAGCTCTCTCTATGGCTACACCTTC.

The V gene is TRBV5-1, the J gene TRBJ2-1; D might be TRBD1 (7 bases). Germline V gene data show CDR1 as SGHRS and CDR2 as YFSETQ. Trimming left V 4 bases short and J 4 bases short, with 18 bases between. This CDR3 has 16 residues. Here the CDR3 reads CASSHRAGQFYNEQFF. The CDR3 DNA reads TGCGCCAGCAGCCACAGGGCGGGACAGTTTTACAATGAGCAGTTCTTC.

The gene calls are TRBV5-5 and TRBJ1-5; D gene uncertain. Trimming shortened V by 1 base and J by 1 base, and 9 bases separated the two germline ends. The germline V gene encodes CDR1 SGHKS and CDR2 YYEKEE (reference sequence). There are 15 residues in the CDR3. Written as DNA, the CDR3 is TGTGCCAGCAGCTTGCTGGGAGACAGCAATCAGCCCCAGCATTTT. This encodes CASSLLGDSNQPQHF.

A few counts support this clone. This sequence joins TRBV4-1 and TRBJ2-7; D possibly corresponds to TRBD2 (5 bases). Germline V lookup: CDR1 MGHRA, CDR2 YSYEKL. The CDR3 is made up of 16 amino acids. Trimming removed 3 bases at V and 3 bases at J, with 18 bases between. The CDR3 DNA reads TGCGCCAGCAGCCACATGCTCCGGGGTCAGCTCTACGAGCAGTACTTC. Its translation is CASSHMLRGQLYEQYF.

The CDR3, as DNA: TGTGCCAGCGAGATGGGAGGCTCCTACGAGCAGTACTTC. Protein sequence: CASEMGGSYEQYF. This rearrangement joins TRBV18 to TRBJ2-7, with a weak D call TRBD2 (6 bases). The CDR3 has 13 amino acids. CDR1 and CDR2 from the germline V gene are KGHSH and LQKENI. Trimming cost V 8 bases and J 0 bases, with 11 bases left between them. Complete variable domain (other parts from reference TRBV18 and TRBJ2-7): NAGVMQNPRHLVRRRGQEARLRCSPMKGHSHVYWYRQLPEEGLKFMVYLQKENIIDESGMPKERFSAEFPKEGPSILRIQQVVRGDSAAYFCASEMGGSYEQYFGPGTRLTVT.

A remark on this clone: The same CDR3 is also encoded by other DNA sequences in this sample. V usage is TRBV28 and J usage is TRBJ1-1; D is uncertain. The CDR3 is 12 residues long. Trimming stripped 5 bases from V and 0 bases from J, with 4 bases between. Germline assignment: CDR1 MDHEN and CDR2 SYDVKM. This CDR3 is CASSQMNTEAFF. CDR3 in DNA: TGTGCCAGCAGTCAGATGAACACTGAAGCTTTCTTT. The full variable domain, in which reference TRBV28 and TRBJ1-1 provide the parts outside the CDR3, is DVKVTQSSRYLVKRTGEKVFLECVQDMDHENMFWYRQDPGLGLRLIYFSYDVKMKEKGDIPEGYSVSREKKERFSLILESASTNQTSMYLCASSQMNTEAFFGQGTRLTVV.

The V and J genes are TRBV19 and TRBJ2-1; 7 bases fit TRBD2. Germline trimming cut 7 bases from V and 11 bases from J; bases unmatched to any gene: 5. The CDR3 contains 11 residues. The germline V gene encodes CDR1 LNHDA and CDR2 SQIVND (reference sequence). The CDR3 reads CASTSGTKQFF. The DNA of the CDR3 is TGTGCCAGTACCTCCGGGACTAAGCAGTTCTTC.

CDR3 DNA sequence: TGTGCCAGCAGCTCCGGGGGGCCCTGGGTCGCTGAAGCTTTCTTT. This gives the protein CASSSGGPWVAEAFF. The rearrangement joins TRBV5-5 to TRBJ1-1; the D gene is possibly TRBD1 (6 bases). V lost 3 bases to trimming and J lost 6 bases, with 18 bases between them. CDR1 SGHKS and CDR2 YYEKEE come from the germline V gene (reference sequence). The CDR3 length is 15 residues.

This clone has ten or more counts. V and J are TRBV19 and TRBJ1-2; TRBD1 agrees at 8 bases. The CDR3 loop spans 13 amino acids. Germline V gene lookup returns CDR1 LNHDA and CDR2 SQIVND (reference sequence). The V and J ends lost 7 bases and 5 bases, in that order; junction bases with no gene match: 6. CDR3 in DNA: TGTGCCAGTACCTGGGACAGGAGTTATGGCTACACCTTC. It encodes CASTWDRSYGYTF. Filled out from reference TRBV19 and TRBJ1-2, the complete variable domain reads DGGITQSPKYLFRKEGQNVTLSCEQNLNHDAMYWYRQDPGQGLRLIYYSQIVNDFQKGDIAEGYSVSREKKESFPLTVTSAQKNPTAFYLCASTWDRSYGYTFGSGTRLTVV.

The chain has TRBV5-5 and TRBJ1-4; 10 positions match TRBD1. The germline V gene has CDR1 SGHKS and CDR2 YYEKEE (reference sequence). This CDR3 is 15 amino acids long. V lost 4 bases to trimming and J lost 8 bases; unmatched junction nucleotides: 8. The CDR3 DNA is TGTGCCAGCAGCCCTAGGGACAGGGGTGGCGAAAAACTGTTTTTT. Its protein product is CASSPRDRGGEKLFF.

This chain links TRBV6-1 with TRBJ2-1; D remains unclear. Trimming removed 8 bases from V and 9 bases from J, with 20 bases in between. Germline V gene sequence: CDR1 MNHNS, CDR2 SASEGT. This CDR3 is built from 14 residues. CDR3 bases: TGTGCCAGCGCCTCGGCGCGGAGTATGGGTGAGCAGTTCTTC. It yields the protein CASASARSMGEQFF.

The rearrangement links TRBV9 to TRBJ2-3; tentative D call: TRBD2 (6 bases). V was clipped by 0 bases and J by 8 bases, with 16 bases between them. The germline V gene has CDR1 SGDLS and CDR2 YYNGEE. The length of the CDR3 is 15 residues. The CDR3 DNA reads TGTGCCAGCAGCGTAGGCGGGAAAACCTTCGGTACGCAGTATTTT. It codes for CASSVGGKTFGTQYF.

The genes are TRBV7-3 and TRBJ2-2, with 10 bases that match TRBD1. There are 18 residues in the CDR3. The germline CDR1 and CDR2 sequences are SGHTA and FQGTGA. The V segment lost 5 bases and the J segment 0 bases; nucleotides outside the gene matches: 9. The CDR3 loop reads CASSPTLGQGANTGELFF. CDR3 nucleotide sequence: TGTGCCAGCAGCCCGACCCTCGGACAGGGGGCGAACACCGGGGAGCTGTTTTTT.

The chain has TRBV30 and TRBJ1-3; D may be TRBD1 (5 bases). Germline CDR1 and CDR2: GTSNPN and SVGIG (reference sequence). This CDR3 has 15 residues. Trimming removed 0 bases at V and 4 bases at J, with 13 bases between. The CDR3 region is CAWSVSRGSGNTIYF. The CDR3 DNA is TGTGCCTGGAGTGTCTCACGGGGGTCAGGAAACACCATATATTTT.

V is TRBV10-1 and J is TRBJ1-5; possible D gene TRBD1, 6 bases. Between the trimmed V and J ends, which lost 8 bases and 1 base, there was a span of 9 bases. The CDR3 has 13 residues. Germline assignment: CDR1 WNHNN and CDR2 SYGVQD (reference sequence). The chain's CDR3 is CASSTGSNQPQHF. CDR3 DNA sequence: TGCGCCAGCTCAACAGGGAGCAATCAGCCCCAGCATTTT.

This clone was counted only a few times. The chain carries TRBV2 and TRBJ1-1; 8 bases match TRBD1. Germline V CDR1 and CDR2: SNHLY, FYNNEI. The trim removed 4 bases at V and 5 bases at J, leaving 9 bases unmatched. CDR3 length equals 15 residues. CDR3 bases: TGTGCCAGCAGTGCGGGCAGGGGGCAAGGAACTGAAGCTTTCTTT. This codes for CASSAGRGQGTEAFF.

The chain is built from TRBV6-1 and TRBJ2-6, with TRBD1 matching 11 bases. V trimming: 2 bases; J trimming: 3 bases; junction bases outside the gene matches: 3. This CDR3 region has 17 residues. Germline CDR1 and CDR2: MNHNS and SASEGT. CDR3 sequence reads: CASSERTGGGGANVLTF. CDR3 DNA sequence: TGTGCCAGCAGTGAAAGGACAGGGGGCGGTGGGGCCAACGTCCTGACTTTC.

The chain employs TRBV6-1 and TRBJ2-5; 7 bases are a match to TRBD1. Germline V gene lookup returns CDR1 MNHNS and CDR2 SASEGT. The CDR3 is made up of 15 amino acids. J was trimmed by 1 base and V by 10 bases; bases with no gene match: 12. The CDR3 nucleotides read TGTGCCACCCGGAACCCCAGGGGGAGCCAAGAGACCCAGTACTTC. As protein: CATRNPRGSQETQYF.

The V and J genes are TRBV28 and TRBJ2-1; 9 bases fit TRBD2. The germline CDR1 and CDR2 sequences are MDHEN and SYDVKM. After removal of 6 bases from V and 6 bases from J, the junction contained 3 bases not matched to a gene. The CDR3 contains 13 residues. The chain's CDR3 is CASRASGANEQFF. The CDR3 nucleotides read TGTGCCAGCAGGGCTAGCGGGGCCAATGAGCAGTTCTTC.

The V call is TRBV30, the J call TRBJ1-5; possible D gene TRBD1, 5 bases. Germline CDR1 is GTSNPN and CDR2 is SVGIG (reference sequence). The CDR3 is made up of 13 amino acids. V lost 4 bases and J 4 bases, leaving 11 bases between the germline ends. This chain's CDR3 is CAWTGGGNQPQHF. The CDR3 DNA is TGTGCCTGGACCGGGGGAGGGAATCAGCCCCAGCATTTT.